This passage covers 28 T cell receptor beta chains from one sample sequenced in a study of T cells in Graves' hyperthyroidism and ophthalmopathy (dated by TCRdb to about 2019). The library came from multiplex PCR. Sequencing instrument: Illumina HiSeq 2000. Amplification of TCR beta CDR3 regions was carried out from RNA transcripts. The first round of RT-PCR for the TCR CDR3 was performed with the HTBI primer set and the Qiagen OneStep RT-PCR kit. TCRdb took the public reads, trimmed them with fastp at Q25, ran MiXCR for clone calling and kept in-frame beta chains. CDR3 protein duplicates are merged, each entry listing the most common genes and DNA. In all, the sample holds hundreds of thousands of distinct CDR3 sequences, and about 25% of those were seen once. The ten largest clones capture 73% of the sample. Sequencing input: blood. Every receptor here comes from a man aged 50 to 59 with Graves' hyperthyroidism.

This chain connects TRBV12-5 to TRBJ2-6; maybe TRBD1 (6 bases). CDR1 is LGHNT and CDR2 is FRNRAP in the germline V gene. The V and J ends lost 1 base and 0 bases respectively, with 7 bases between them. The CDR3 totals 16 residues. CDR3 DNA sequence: TGTGCTAGTGGTTTGGGGACAGTCTCTGGGGCCAACGTCCTGACTTTC. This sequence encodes CASGLGTVSGANVLTF.

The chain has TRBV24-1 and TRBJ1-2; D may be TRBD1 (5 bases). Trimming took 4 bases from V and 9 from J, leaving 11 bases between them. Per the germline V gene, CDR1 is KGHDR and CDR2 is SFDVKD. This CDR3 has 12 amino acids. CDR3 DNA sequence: TGTGCCACCAGTGAGAGGGGTAGCAGCTACACCTTC. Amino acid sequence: CATSERGSSYTF.

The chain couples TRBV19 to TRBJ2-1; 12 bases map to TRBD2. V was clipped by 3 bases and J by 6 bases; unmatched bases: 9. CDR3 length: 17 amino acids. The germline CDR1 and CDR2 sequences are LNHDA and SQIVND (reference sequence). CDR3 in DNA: TGTGCCAGTAGTATGGCGAGACTAGCGGGAGAGAGCAATGAGCAGTTCTTC. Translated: CASSMARLAGESNEQFF.

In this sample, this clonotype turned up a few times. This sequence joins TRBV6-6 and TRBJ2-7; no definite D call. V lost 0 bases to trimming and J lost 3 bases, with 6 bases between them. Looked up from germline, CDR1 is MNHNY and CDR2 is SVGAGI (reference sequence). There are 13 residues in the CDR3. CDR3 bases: TGTGCCAGCAGTTACTCAAAAGACTACGAGCAGTACTTC. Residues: CASSYSKDYEQYF.

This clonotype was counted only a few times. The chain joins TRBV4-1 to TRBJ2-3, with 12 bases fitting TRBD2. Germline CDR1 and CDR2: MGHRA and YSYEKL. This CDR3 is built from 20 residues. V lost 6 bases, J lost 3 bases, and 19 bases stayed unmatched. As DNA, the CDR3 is TGCGCCAGCAGTCCCGGACTAGCGGGACAAATCGGGGGAATAACAGATACGCAGTATTTT. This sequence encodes CASSPGLAGQIGGITDTQYF.

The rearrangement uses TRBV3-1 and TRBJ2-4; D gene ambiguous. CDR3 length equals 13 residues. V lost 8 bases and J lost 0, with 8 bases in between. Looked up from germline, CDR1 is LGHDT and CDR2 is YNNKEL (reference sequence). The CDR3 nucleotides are TGTGCCAGCGAAAAACTAGCCAAAAACATTCAGTACTTC. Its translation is CASEKLAKNIQYF. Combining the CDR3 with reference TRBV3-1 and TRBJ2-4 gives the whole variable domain DTAVSQTPKYLVTQMGNDKSIKCEQNLGHDTMYWYKQDSKKFLKIMFSYNNKELIINETVPNRFSPKSPDKAHLNLHINSLELGDSAVYFCASEKLAKNIQYFGAGTRLSVL.

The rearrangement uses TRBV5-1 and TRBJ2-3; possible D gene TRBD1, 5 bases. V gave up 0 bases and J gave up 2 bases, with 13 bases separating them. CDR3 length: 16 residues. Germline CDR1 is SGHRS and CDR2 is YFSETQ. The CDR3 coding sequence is TGCGCCAGCAGCTTGGCGGGCCAGGGTCCCACAGATACGCAGTATTTT. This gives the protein CASSLAGQGPTDTQYF. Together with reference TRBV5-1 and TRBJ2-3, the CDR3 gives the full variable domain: KAGVTQTPRYLIKTRGQQVTLSCSPISGHRSVSWYQQTPGQGLQFLFEYFSETQRNKGNFPGRFSGRQFSNSRSEMNVSTLELGDSALYLCASSLAGQGPTDTQYFGPGTRLTVL.

The CDR3 DNA follows: TGTGCCATCAGTAAACCACAGGGCACTGAAGCTTTCTTT. As protein: CAISKPQGTEAFF. The chain combines TRBV10-3 with TRBJ1-1; TRBD1 might be the D (6 bases). Germline V lookup: CDR1 ENHRY, CDR2 SYGVKD. Trimming stripped 5 bases from V and 4 bases from J, with 11 bases between. CDR3 size: 13 residues.

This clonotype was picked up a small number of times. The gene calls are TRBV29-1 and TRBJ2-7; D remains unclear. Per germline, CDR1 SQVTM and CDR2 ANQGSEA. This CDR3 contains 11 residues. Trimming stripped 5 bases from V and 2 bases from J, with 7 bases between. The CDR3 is CSVRGTYEQYF. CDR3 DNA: TGCAGCGTTCGTGGGACCTACGAGCAGTACTTC.

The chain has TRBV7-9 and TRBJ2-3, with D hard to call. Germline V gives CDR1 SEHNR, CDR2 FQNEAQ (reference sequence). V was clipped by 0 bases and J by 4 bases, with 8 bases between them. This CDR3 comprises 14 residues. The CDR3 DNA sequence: TGTGCCAGCAGCTTAGCTGAAGCGCCAGATACGCAGTATTTT. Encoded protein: CASSLAEAPDTQYF.

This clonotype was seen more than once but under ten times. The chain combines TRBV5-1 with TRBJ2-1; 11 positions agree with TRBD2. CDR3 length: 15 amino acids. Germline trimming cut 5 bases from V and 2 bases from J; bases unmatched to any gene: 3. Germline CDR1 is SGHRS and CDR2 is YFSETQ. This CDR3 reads CASRLTSGTYNEQFF. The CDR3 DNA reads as TGCGCCAGCAGATTGACTAGCGGGACCTACAATGAGCAGTTCTTC.

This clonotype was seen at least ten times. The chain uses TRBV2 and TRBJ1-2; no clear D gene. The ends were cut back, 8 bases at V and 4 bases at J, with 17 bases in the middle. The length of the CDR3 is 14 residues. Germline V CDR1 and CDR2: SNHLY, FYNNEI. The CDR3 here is CASSVGIQTYGYTF. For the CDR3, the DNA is TGTGCCAGCTCTGTAGGGATTCAAACCTATGGCTACACCTTC.

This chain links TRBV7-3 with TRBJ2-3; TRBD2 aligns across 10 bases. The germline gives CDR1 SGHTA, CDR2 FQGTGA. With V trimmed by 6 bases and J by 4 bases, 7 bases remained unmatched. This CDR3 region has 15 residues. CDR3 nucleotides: TGTGCCAGCAGTTTGACTAGCGGGTATGCAGATACGCAGTATTTT. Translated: CASSLTSGYADTQYF.

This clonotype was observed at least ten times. This chain's CDR3 is CASSLSGSEGTQYF. Written as DNA, the CDR3 is TGTGCCAGCAGCTTAAGCGGGAGTGAGGGGACCCAGTACTTC. This rearrangement joins TRBV7-3 to TRBJ2-5; TRBD2 aligns across 7 bases. The CDR3 runs 14 residues. Per the germline V gene, CDR1 is SGHTA and CDR2 is FQGTGA. The J segment lost 7 bases and the V segment lost 1 base, leaving 6 bases of the junction unmatched.

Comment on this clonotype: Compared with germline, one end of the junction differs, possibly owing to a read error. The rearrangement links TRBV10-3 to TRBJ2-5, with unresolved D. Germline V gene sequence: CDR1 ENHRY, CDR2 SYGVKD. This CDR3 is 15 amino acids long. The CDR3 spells CASSYSVTERETQYF. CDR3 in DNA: TGTGCCAGCAGTTACTCGGTGACGGAGCGAGAGACCCAGTACTTC.

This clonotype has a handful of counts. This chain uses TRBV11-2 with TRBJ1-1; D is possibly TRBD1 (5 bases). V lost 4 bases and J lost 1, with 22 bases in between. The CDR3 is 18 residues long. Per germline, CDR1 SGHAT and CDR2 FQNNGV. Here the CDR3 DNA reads TGTGCCAGCAGCTCAAGTATGTCCCGGGTAGGGGCGAACACTGAAGCTTTCTTT. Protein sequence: CASSSSMSRVGANTEAFF.

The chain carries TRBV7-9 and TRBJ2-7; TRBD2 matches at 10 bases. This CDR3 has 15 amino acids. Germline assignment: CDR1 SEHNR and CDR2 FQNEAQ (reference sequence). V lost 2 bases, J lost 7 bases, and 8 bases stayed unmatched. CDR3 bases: TGTGCCAGCAGCTTATCGGCTAGCGGGAGCACTGAGCAGTACTTC. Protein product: CASSLSASGSTEQYF.

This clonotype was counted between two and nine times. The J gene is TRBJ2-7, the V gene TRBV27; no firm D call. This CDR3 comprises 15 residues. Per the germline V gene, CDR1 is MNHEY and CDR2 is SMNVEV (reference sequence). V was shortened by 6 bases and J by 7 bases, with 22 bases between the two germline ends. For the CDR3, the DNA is TGTGCCAGCAGCCGTTCCAGGCGTTGGACCCAAGAGCAGTACTTC. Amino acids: CASSRSRRWTQEQYF.

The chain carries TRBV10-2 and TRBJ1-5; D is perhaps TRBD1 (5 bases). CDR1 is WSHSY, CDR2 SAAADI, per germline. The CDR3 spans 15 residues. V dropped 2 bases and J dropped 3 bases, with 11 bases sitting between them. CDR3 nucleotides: TGCGCCAGCAGTGAGGGGACCATCGACAATCAGCCCCAGCATTTT. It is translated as CASSEGTIDNQPQHF.

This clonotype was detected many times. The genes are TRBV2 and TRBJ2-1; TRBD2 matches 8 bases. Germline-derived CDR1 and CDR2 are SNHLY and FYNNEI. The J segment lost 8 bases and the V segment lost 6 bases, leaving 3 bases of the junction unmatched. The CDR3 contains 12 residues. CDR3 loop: CASSRTSYEQFF. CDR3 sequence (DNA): TGTGCCAGCAGCCGGACTAGCTATGAGCAGTTCTTC. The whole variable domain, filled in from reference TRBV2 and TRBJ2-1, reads EPEVTQTPSHQVTQMGQEVILRCVPISNHLYFYWYRQILGQKVEFLVSFYNNEISEKSEIFDDQFSVERPDGSNFTLKIRSTKLEDSAMYFCASSRTSYEQFFGPGTRLTVL.

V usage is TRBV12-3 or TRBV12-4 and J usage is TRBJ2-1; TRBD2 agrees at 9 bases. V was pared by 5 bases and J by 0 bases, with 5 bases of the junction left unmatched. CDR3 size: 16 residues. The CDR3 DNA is TGTGCCAGCAGTCCTCTAGCGGGGACCTCCTACAATGAGCAGTTCTTC. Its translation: CASSPLAGTSYNEQFF.

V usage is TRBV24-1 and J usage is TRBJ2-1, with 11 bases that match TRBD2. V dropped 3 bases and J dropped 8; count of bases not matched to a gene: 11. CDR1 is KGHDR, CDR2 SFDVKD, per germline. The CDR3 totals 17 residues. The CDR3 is CATSDPSPSGRRDEQFF. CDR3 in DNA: TGTGCCACCAGTGATCCCAGCCCTAGCGGGAGGAGGGATGAGCAGTTCTTC.

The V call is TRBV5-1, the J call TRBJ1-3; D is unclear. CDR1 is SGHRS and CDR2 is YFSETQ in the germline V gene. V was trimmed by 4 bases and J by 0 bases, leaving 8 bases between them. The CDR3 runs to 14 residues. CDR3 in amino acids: CASSRSYSGNTIYF. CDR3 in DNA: TGCGCCAGCAGCCGAAGCTACTCTGGAAACACCATATATTTT.

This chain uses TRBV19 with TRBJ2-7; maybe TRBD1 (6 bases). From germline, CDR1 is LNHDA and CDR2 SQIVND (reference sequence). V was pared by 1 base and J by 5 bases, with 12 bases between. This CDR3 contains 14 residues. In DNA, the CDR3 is TGTGCCAGTAGTATAGCGGCCAGGGGCCACGAGCAGTACTTC. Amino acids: CASSIAARGHEQYF.

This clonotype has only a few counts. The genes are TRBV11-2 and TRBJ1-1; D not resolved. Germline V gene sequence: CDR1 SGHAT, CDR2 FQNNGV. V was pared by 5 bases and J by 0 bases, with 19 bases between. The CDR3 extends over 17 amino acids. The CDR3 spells CASSRVPRASMNTEAFF. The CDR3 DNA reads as TGTGCCAGCAGCCGCGTGCCACGGGCGTCGATGAACACTGAAGCTTTCTTT.

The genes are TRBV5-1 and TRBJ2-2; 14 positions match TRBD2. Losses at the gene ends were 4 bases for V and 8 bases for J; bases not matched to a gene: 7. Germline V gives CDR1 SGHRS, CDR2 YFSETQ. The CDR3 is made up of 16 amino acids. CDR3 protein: CASSPTGTSGSGELFF. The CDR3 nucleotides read TGCGCCAGCAGCCCTACCGGGACTAGCGGGAGTGGGGAGCTGTTTTTT.

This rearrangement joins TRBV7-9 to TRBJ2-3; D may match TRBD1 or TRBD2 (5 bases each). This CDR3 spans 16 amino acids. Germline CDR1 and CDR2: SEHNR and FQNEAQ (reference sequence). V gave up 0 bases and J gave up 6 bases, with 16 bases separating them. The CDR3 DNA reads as TGTGCCAGCAGCTTAGCAGGTGCAGGGAGAACGGATACGCAGTATTTT. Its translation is CASSLAGAGRTDTQYF.

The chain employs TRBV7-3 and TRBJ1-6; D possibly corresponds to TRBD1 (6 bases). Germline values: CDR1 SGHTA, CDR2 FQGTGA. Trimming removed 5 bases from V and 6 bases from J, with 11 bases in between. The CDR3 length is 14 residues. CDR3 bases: TGTGCCAGCAGCCTCGGACAGAGTAATTCACCCCTCCACTTT. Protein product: CASSLGQSNSPLHF.